This entry lists 16 T cell receptor beta chains sequenced from one sample in a study of blood T cell repertoires in COVID-19 (dated by TCRdb to about 2020). Library prep was done by the immunoSEQ multiplex PCR assay. TCRdb's version of the immuneACCESS table is confined to in-frame rearrangements and falls short of the full clone set. An unresolved V gene accounts for under half of the shortfall where checked; the remainder is of unknown origin. Within this sample are around 130,000 clones, with more than 85% of them counted one time only. The ten largest clonotypes hold less than 20% of the sample. What was sequenced was peripheral blood. Source of these receptors: a man aged 50 or older with active or convalescent COVID-19.

The chain recombines TRBV6-5 with TRBJ2-7, with D possibly matching TRBD2 (6 bases). Per the germline V gene, CDR1 is MNHEY and CDR2 is SVGAGI. The V and J ends lost 8 bases and 0 bases respectively, with 14 bases between them. The CDR3 covers 14 residues. The CDR3 DNA reads as TGTGCCAGCGGGGAGGTAGGGCGCTCCTACGAGCAGTACTTC. Amino acid sequence: CASGEVGRSYEQYF.

In its sample, this clone was seen a few times. The V and J genes are TRBV10-1 and TRBJ2-1; 9 bases align to TRBD2. The CDR3 runs 15 residues. Germline assignment: CDR1 WNHNN and CDR2 SYGVQD (reference sequence). The trim removed 2 bases at V and 5 bases at J, leaving 4 bases unmatched. The CDR3, as DNA: TGCGCCAGCAGTGAGACCCTAGCGGGGAACAATGAGCAGTTCTTC. Its translation is CASSETLAGNNEQFF.

This clone has only one observation. This rearrangement joins TRBV19 to TRBJ2-1; no definite D call. The germline gives CDR1 LNHDA, CDR2 SQIVND (reference sequence). Between the trimmed V and J ends, which lost 9 bases and 4 bases, there was a span of 7 bases. CDR3 length equals 11 residues. This chain's CDR3 is CASSLYNEQFF. CDR3 nucleotide sequence: TGTGCCAGCTCCCTATACAATGAGCAGTTCTTC.

The chain couples TRBV19 to TRBJ1-2, with 7 bases fitting TRBD1. This CDR3 region has 15 residues. Trimming at V came to 6 bases and at J to 0 bases, leaving 7 bases not matched to a gene. The germline CDR1 and CDR2 sequences are LNHDA and SQIVND (reference sequence). The CDR3, as DNA: TGTGCCAGTAGCACCGGACAGGAAGCTAACTATGGCTACACCTTC. Amino acid sequence: CASSTGQEANYGYTF.

V gene TRBV6-5 combines with J gene TRBJ1-6; perhaps TRBD1 as D (6 bases). From germline, CDR1 is MNHEY and CDR2 SVGAGI. This CDR3 comprises 14 residues. Trimming cost V 5 bases and J 12 bases, with 17 bases left between them. The CDR3 DNA reads TGTGCCAGCAGTCCCAGACAGGCGGGGGAACCCCTCCACTTT. Encoded protein: CASSPRQAGEPLHF.

The V gene is TRBV20-1, the J gene TRBJ1-2; D gene unclear. V lost 6 bases, J lost 8 bases, and 13 bases lay in between. The CDR3 has 11 amino acids. Germline V gene sequence: CDR1 DFQATT, CDR2 SNEGSKA (reference sequence). As DNA, the CDR3 is TGCAGTGCCTGGGCCAGTTCCGGCTACACCTTC. Translating gives CSAWASSGYTF.

The rearrangement uses TRBV2 and TRBJ2-6; the D gene is possibly TRBD1 (6 bases). This CDR3 has 17 residues. Trimming removed 8 bases from V and 0 bases from J, with 17 bases in between. Germline CDR1 and CDR2: SNHLY and FYNNEI. The CDR3 DNA sequence: TGTGCCAGCGGCCTGCGACAGGAGTACTCTGGGGCCAACGTCCTGACTTTC. It encodes CASGLRQEYSGANVLTF. Full variable domain (remainder filled in from reference TRBV2 and TRBJ2-6): EPEVTQTPSHQVTQMGQEVILRCVPISNHLYFYWYRQILGQKVEFLVSFYNNEISEKSEIFDDQFSVERPDGSNFTLKIRSTKLEDSAMYFCASGLRQEYSGANVLTFGAGSRLTVL.

The chain employs TRBV3-1 (or the pseudogene TRBV3-2) and TRBJ2-7; a weak D match, TRBD2 (5 bases). The CDR3 is 12 amino acids. The germline CDR1 and CDR2 sequences are LGHDT and YNNKEL (reference sequence). Trimming cost V 4 bases and J 6 bases, with 10 bases left between them. The CDR3 here is CASSRLDSEQYF. The CDR3 DNA is TGTGCCAGCAGCCGACTGGACTCCGAGCAGTACTTC.

The genes are TRBV11-2 and TRBJ2-7, with no clear D. The V end lost 0 bases, the J end lost 3 bases, and 3 bases lay between the germline ends. The CDR3 totals 12 residues. Germline loops: CDR1 SGHAT, CDR2 FQNNGV. CDR3 bases: TGTGCCAGCAGCTTAGACTACTACGAGCAGTACTTC. This encodes CASSLDYYEQYF. The full variable domain, rest sourced from reference TRBV11-2 and TRBJ2-7, is EAGVAQSPRYKIIEKRQSVAFWCNPISGHATLYWYQQILGQGPKLLIQFQNNGVVDDSQLPKDRFSAERLKGVDSTLKIQPAKLEDSAVYLCASSLDYYEQYFGPGTRLTVT.

This clone was counted a few times. This chain uses TRBV7-2 with TRBJ2-7; 7 bases are shared with TRBD2. This CDR3 has 16 amino acids. After removal of 5 bases from V and 2 bases from J, the junction contained 12 bases not matched to a gene. Germline values: CDR1 SGHTA, CDR2 FQGNSA. CDR3 region: CASSRFPRGNTYEQYF. CDR3 sequence (DNA): TGTGCCAGCAGCAGGTTTCCGCGGGGGAATACCTACGAGCAGTACTTC.

The genes are TRBV30 and TRBJ2-1, with TRBD2 identical over 13 bases. The V segment lost 0 bases and the J segment 6 bases; nucleotides outside the gene matches: 11. Germline-derived CDR1 and CDR2 are GTSNPN and SVGIG (reference sequence). The CDR3 contains 18 residues. CDR3 DNA: TGTGCCTGGAGTGTACGGGTAGGGACTAGCGGGAATGTCAATGAGCAGTTCTTC. The encoded protein is CAWSVRVGTSGNVNEQFF.

CDR3 bases: TGTGCCAGCAGCCAAGATTTAGGGGCCGCTGATACGCAGTATTTT. It codes for CASSQDLGAADTQYF. The chain is built from TRBV4-2 and TRBJ2-3, with a tentative D call TRBD1 (5 bases). This CDR3 is 15 amino acids long. V gave up 0 bases and J gave up 6 bases, with 13 bases separating them. The V gene's germline CDR1 is LGHNA and CDR2 YNFKEQ.

The chain has TRBV5-1 and TRBJ2-5, with 12 nucleotides matching TRBD1. The CDR3 consists of 16 residues. Trimming at V came to 1 base and at J to 5 bases, leaving 6 bases not matched to a gene. From germline, CDR1 is SGHRS and CDR2 YFSETQ. The CDR3 is CASSLTPGQGAETQYF. The CDR3 DNA is TGCGCCAGCAGCTTGACACCGGGACAGGGGGCGGAGACCCAGTACTTC.

This sequence joins TRBV9 and TRBJ1-1; D perhaps matches TRBD1 (5 bases). In germline, CDR1 is SGDLS, CDR2 YYNGEE. CDR3 length equals 15 residues. V lost 0 bases and J lost 5, with 14 bases in between. The CDR3 DNA is TGTGCCAGCAGCGTAGTCGGGGGGATGACGACTGAAGCTTTCTTT. This translates into CASSVVGGMTTEAFF.

This chain connects TRBV19 to TRBJ2-7; D possibly corresponds to TRBD1 (6 bases). Trimming left V 6 bases short and J 4 bases short, with 19 bases between. There are 15 residues in the CDR3. Germline V gives CDR1 LNHDA, CDR2 SQIVND (reference sequence). CDR3 region: CASRPNHRDPYEQYF. CDR3 in DNA: TGTGCCAGTAGACCCAACCACAGGGATCCATACGAGCAGTACTTC.

The chain employs TRBV10-3 and TRBJ1-4, with 8 bases that match TRBD1. V was clipped by 3 bases and J by 7 bases; unmatched bases: 4. Germline-derived CDR1 and CDR2 are ENHRY and SYGVKD. This CDR3 is 14 amino acids long. The CDR3: CAISETGGIEKLFF. The CDR3 bases are TGTGCCATCAGTGAAACAGGGGGGATTGAAAAACTGTTTTTT.